Presented here are 9 T cell receptor beta chains from one specimen sequenced in a study of OX40 agonist ivuxolimab in advanced cancers. The data were produced by immunoSEQ multiplex PCR, yet TCRdb's version contains in-frame clones alone and is incomplete. Among around 30,000 clones listed, 88% were seen once. The sequencing used CD4+ or CD8+ T cells sorted from blood, collected in a trial of the OX40 agonist ivuxolimab. The receptor set was obtained from an adult with an advanced solid tumor such as melanoma, head and neck, liver or kidney cancer.

This chain connects TRBV6-6 to TRBJ2-7; either TRBD1 or TRBD2 may fit D (5 bases each). The CDR3 consists of 14 residues. V gave up 3 bases and J gave up 4 bases, with 13 bases separating them. CDR1 is MNHNY, CDR2 SVGAGI, per germline (reference sequence). DNA for the CDR3: TGTGCCAGCAGTTATAGAGGGGCGGATTACGAGCAGTACTTC. The encoded protein is CASSYRGADYEQYF.

The count of this clone is one. V gene TRBV27 combines with J gene TRBJ1-1; maybe TRBD1 (5 bases). CDR3 length equals 14 residues. V shed 0 bases and J shed 3 bases, with 8 bases lying between them. The germline V gene encodes CDR1 MNHEY and CDR2 SMNVEV (reference sequence). CDR3 region: CASSLSGGYTEAFF. CDR3 DNA: TGTGCCAGCAGTTTATCGGGGGGTTACACTGAAGCTTTCTTT.

This sequence joins TRBV2 and TRBJ2-7; D remains unclear. This CDR3 is built from 12 residues. V lost 0 bases and J lost 6, with 6 bases in between. Germline CDR1 and CDR2: SNHLY and FYNNEI. The CDR3 DNA sequence: TGTGCCAGCAGTGAAGCGTTGCTCGAGCAGTACTTC. It specifies CASSEALLEQYF.

This sequence joins TRBV7-8 and TRBJ2-7; 11 bases line up with TRBD1. Trimming took 5 bases from V and 2 from J; bases not matched to a gene: 2. The V gene's germline CDR1 is SGHVS and CDR2 FQNEAQ. The CDR3 totals 14 residues. The CDR3 DNA reads TGTGCCAGCAGCCCGGGACAGGGGGCCTACGAGCAGTACTTC. Amino acid sequence: CASSPGQGAYEQYF.

The rearrangement uses TRBV28 and TRBJ1-2; a weak D match, TRBD1 (6 bases). CDR3 length equals 14 residues. Germline V gene lookup returns CDR1 MDHEN and CDR2 SYDVKM. V shed 5 bases and J shed 2 bases, with 12 bases lying between them. This CDR3 is CASSHGTTNYGYTF. The CDR3 bases are TGTGCCAGCAGTCACGGGACAACCAACTATGGCTACACCTTC.

This clone has only a few counts. The genes are TRBV27 and TRBJ1-2; D call uncertain. CDR1 MNHEY and CDR2 SMNVEV come from the germline V gene (reference sequence). Trimming cost V 5 bases and J 5 bases, with 6 bases left between them. The CDR3 covers 11 residues. The CDR3 here is CASSQGYGYTF. The CDR3 DNA is TGTGCCAGCAGTCAAGGGTATGGCTACACCTTC.

CDR3: CASSIGHGTEAFF. CDR3 coding DNA: TGTGCCAGTAGTATAGGGCACGGAACTGAAGCTTTCTTT. V gene TRBV19 combines with J gene TRBJ1-1; D uncertain. There are 13 residues in the CDR3. V dropped 1 base and J dropped 5 bases, with 8 bases sitting between them. Looked up from germline, CDR1 is LNHDA and CDR2 is SQIVND (reference sequence).

The chain joins TRBV5-8 to TRBJ2-7, with D tentatively TRBD1 or TRBD2 (5 bases each). The CDR3 extends over 13 amino acids. Trimming cost V 0 bases and J 7 bases, with 11 bases left between them. CDR1 SGHTS and CDR2 YDEGEE come from the germline V gene. Written as DNA, the CDR3 is TGTGCCAGCAGCTTGGCTCTATGGGGGGAGCAGTACTTC. It translates to CASSLALWGEQYF.

The chain couples TRBV4-3 to TRBJ1-4, with unresolved D. The germline V gene encodes CDR1 LGHNA and CDR2 YSLEER. Trimming stripped 0 bases from V and 8 bases from J, with 7 bases between. CDR3 length: 13 residues. CDR3 in DNA: TGCGCCAGCAGCCAAGATTTATTAGAAAAACTGTTTTTT. It is translated as CASSQDLLEKLFF.